The 9 T cell receptor beta chains in this list originate from one sample, sequenced in a study of shared clonotypes between healthy human individuals. The assay was immunoSEQ multiplex PCR, and TCRdb's table has in-frame clones only and misses some. The sample shows about 800,000 clones, around 96% of them seen only once. Naivety among CD8 cells was defined by CD45RO negativity and positive CCR7 selection, thereby excluding terminally differentiated effector memory CD45RA+ cells. Sequencing input: naive CD8+ T cells sorted from blood. The receptors were gathered from a man aged 30 to 39 in good health.

V gene TRBV7-9 combines with J gene TRBJ1-1; no clear D. With 5 bases removed from V and 6 bases from J, the gap between germline ends came to 7 bases. The CDR3 has 11 amino acids. CDR1 is SEHNR and CDR2 is FQNEAQ in the germline V gene (reference sequence). The CDR3 protein is CASSPRAEAFF. In DNA, the CDR3 is TGTGCCAGCAGCCCGAGGGCTGAAGCTTTCTTT.

Comments on this clone: Other nucleotide sequences from this sample produce the same CDR3. The chain employs TRBV4-1 and TRBJ2-7, with 11 positions matching TRBD2. CDR1 MGHRA and CDR2 YSYEKL come from the germline V gene. This CDR3 comprises 15 residues. The V and J ends lost 4 bases and 4 bases, in that order; junction bases with no gene match: 6. Here the CDR3 reads CASSLGTSGTYEQYF. CDR3 coding DNA: TGCGCCAGCAGCCTTGGGACTAGCGGCACGTACGAGCAGTACTTC.

V and J are TRBV6-4 and TRBJ1-1; D perhaps matches TRBD1 (5 bases). V lost 3 bases to trimming and J lost 1 base, with 24 bases between them. Germline-derived CDR1 and CDR2 are MRHNA and SNTAGT. The CDR3 has 19 residues. Here the CDR3 DNA reads TGTGCCAGCAGTGAGGGGGAGGGTTTTAATCTTAGCCCGAACACTGAAGCTTTCTTT. Translating gives CASSEGEGFNLSPNTEAFF.

The gene calls are TRBV10-1 and TRBJ2-3; D not resolved. The ends were cut back, 0 bases at V and 3 bases at J, with 7 bases in the middle. The CDR3 sequence is 14 residues long. Germline V gives CDR1 WNHNN, CDR2 SYGVQD (reference sequence). The CDR3 protein is CASSESRWTDTQYF. In nucleotides, the CDR3 is TGCGCCAGCAGTGAGTCGAGGTGGACAGATACGCAGTATTTT.

The genes are TRBV29-1 and TRBJ2-1; tentatively, D is TRBD1 (5 bases). The CDR3 is 13 amino acids. Trimming removed 4 bases from V and 4 bases from J, with 11 bases in between. Per the germline V gene, CDR1 is SQVTM and CDR2 is ANQGSEA. This chain's CDR3 is CSVVQGNYNEQFF. Here the CDR3 DNA reads TGCAGCGTTGTTCAGGGAAATTACAATGAGCAGTTCTTC.

As concerns this clone: The same CDR3 also results from other DNA sequences found in this sample. This CDR3 reads CASSQGGGYEQYF. DNA of the CDR3: TGCGCCAGCAGCCAAGGCGGTGGCTACGAGCAGTACTTC. The chain uses TRBV4-3 and TRBJ2-7; no clear D. The CDR3 length is 13 residues. Trimming took off 1 base at V and 3 bases at J, with 7 bases between the two ends. Germline V gene lookup returns CDR1 LGHNA and CDR2 YSLEER.

V and J are TRBV30 and TRBJ2-7, with 7 bases that match TRBD2. CDR1 GTSNPN and CDR2 SVGIG come from the germline V gene (reference sequence). This CDR3 comprises 15 residues. The V gene end was trimmed by 6 bases and the J gene end by 5 bases; junction bases not matched to a gene: 16. The CDR3 region has the DNA TGTGCCTGCACCTTTTGGACTAGAGAGGCTAACGAGCAGTACTTC. Protein product: CACTFWTREANEQYF. Variable domain in full (rest from reference TRBV30 and TRBJ2-7): SQTIHQWPATLVQPVGSPLSLECTVEGTSNPNLYWYRQAAGRGLQLLFYSVGIGQISSEVPQNLSASRPQDRQFILSSKKLLLSDSGFYLCACTFWTREANEQYFGPGTRLTVT.

V gene TRBV2 combines with J gene TRBJ2-2; D remains unclear. CDR1 and CDR2 (germline): SNHLY, FYNNEI. V lost 1 base and J lost 5, with 17 bases in between. The CDR3 runs to 17 residues. The DNA of the CDR3 is TGTGCCAGCAGTGAAGGACCGTTGGGCTCCCCAACCGGGGAGCTGTTTTTT. It yields the protein CASSEGPLGSPTGELFF. The variable domain in full, with the rest retrieved from reference TRBV2 and TRBJ2-2, is EPEVTQTPSHQVTQMGQEVILRCVPISNHLYFYWYRQILGQKVEFLVSFYNNEISEKSEIFDDQFSVERPDGSNFTLKIRSTKLEDSAMYFCASSEGPLGSPTGELFFGEGSRLTVL.

This chain links TRBV5-5 with TRBJ2-7, with 7 bases matching TRBD1. J gave up 1 base and V 2 bases, and 6 bases lay outside the gene matches. Germline CDR1 reads SGHKS; CDR2 reads YYEKEE (reference sequence). The CDR3 totals 15 residues. The chain's CDR3 is CASSFQQGISYEQYF. For the CDR3, the DNA is TGTGCCAGCAGCTTTCAACAGGGGATTTCCTACGAGCAGTACTTC.